Detailed here is one T cell receptor (beta chain). Antigen specificity is unknown. Gene labels here are mouse ones. Read data end 4 residues before the CDR3 end; the end is taken from the germline J gene. Cells from pooled cutaneous lymph nodes were sorted by CD4, CD8alpha, NKG2D, NKG2ACE and other markers. The sample comes from a study of CD8+ T cells in alopecia areata. Study details: Skin grafts from roughly 6-13-month-old C3H/HeJ donors with spontaneous alopecia were placed on roughly 7-10-week-old female C3H/HeJ mice. Notes on the study in general: Clonality exceeded that of normal scalp in lesional scalp, most notably in alopecia totalis/universalis.

Investigators isolated RNA and reverse transcribed it into cDNA to act as the sequencing template. Sequencing was performed with immunoSEQ multiplex PCR; in TCRdb, only in-frame clones are kept and a portion is missing. The sample contains roughly 260,000 clones, none occurring once; 0.9% to 1.5% lies in the top ten. V was shortened by 4 bases and J by 1 base, with 4 bases between the two germline ends. CDR3 length: 12 residues. CDR1 and CDR2 from the germline V gene are FNHDT and SITEND (reference sequence). This clonotype was obtained from a C3H/HeJ mouse with alopecia areata. For this mouse line, the MHC haplotype is H2-k. The chain couples TRBV19 to TRBJ2-5; no clear D. The source material was CD4+ T cells sorted from a lymph node. The CDR3 sequence is CASSPDQDTQYF. The part of the CDR3 DNA that was read is TGTGCCAGCAGTCCAGACCAAGAC. The entire variable domain, with the rest obtained from reference TRBV19 and TRBJ2-5, is as follows: GGIITQTPKFLIGQEGQKLTLKCQQNFNHDTMYWYRQDSGKGLRLIYYSITENDLQKGDLSEGYDASREKKSSFSLTVTSAQKNEMAVFLCASSPDQDTQYFGPGTRLLVL.